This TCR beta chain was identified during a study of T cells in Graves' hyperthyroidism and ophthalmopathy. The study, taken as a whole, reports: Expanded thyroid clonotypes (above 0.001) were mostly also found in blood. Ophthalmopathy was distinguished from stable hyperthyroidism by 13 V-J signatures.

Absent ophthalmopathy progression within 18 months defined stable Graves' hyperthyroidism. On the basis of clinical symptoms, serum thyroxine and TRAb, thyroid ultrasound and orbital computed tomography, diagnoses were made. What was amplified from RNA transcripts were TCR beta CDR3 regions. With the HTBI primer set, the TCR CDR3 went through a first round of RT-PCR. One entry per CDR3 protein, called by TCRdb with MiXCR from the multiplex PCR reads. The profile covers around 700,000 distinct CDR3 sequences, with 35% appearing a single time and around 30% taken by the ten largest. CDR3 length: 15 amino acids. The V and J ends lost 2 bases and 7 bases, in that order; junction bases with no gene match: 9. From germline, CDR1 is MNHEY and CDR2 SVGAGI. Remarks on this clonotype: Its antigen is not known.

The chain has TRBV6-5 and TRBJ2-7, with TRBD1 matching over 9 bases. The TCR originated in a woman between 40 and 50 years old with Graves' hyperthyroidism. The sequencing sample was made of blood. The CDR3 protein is CASSYMGQGRNEQYF. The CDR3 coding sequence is TGTGCCAGCAGTTACATGGGACAGGGAAGAAATGAGCAGTACTTC.